A single sample gave rise to the 9 T cell receptor beta chains below, sequenced in a study of shared clonotypes between healthy human individuals. Sequencing was performed with immunoSEQ multiplex PCR; in TCRdb, only in-frame clones are kept and a portion is missing. The data show 2.5 million or so clones, over 85% seen once. Sequencing was done on a sample of naive CD4+ T cells sorted from blood. Subset meaning: CD45RA+ positively selected. These receptors all stem from a young man in good health.

The CDR3 here is CASSPDRGNTF. The CDR3, as DNA: TGTGCCAGCAGTCCGGACAGGGGGAATACCTTC. The chain is built from TRBV2 and TRBJ1-2; 10 nucleotides line up with TRBD1. Unmatched junction bases numbered 5, after V lost 5 bases and J lost 14 bases. The CDR3 totals 11 residues. Germline assignment: CDR1 SNHLY and CDR2 FYNNEI.

J is TRBJ2-3 and V is TRBV7-2, with 8 bases fitting TRBD2. CDR1 and CDR2 from the germline V gene are SGHTA and FQGNSA. The CDR3 contains 16 residues. Germline trimming cut 5 bases from V and 4 bases from J; bases unmatched to any gene: 11. CDR3 residues: CASSGRSRGVSDTQYF. The DNA of the CDR3 is TGTGCCAGCAGCGGAAGGTCGCGGGGGGTCTCAGATACGCAGTATTTT. The whole variable domain, filled in from reference TRBV7-2 and TRBJ2-3, reads GAGVSQSPSNKVTEKGKDVELRCDPISGHTALYWYRQSLGQGLEFLIYFQGNSAPDKSGLPSDRFSAERTGGSVSTLTIQRTQQEDSAVYLCASSGRSRGVSDTQYFGPGTRLTVL.

The V call is TRBV28, the J call TRBJ2-5, with D possibly TRBD2 on 6 matching bases. CDR1 and CDR2 from the germline V gene are MDHEN and SYDVKM. The CDR3 length is 12 residues. V lost 0 bases, J lost 7 bases, and 6 bases lay in between. The CDR3 is CASSLWEGTQYF. DNA for the CDR3: TGTGCCAGCAGTTTATGGGAGGGGACCCAGTACTTC.

The chain uses TRBV4-2 and TRBJ2-5; D may be TRBD1 or TRBD2 (5 bases each). Germline CDR1 LGHNA, CDR2 YNFKEQ. V was trimmed by 0 bases and J by 4 bases, leaving 6 bases between them. The CDR3 covers 13 residues. In nucleotides, the CDR3 is TGTGCCAGCAGCCAAGATGGGGGAGAGACCCAGTACTTC. This sequence encodes CASSQDGGETQYF.

This clone came up once. This chain uses TRBV6-6 with TRBJ1-1, with a tentative D call TRBD1 (5 bases). CDR1 and CDR2 (germline): MNHNY, SVGAGI (reference sequence). This CDR3 contains 12 residues. The V end was cut by 1 base, the J end by 7 bases, with 7 bases between. The CDR3 DNA follows: TGTGCCAGCAGTTACTGGGACGGTGAAGCTTTCTTT. The encoded protein is CASSYWDGEAFF.

The V gene is TRBV7-9, the J gene TRBJ2-7, with D possibly being TRBD1 (6 bases). Trimming cost V 5 bases and J 0 bases, with 11 bases left between them. This CDR3 region has 14 residues. CDR1 and CDR2 (germline): SEHNR, FQNEAQ (reference sequence). The CDR3 sequence: CASSRGQHSYEQYF. CDR3 DNA sequence: TGTGCCAGCAGCCGCGGACAGCACTCCTACGAGCAGTACTTC.

The table lists this clone with a few counts. This chain joins TRBV11-2 and TRBJ1-5; possible D gene TRBD1, 5 bases. The CDR3 has 17 residues. Germline CDR1 SGHAT, CDR2 FQNNGV. Trimming took 2 bases from V and 0 from J, leaving 14 bases between them. CDR3 nucleotide sequence: TGTGCCAGCAGCTTAAGGGATGGGGCTTATAGCAATCAGCCCCAGCATTTT. Its protein product is CASSLRDGAYSNQPQHF.

This clone was recorded only once. One end of the junction fails to match germline, which may point to a read error. This chain joins TRBV6-5 and TRBJ2-7; tentatively, D is TRBD2 (6 bases). The CDR3 covers 12 residues. Per the germline V gene, CDR1 is MNHEY and CDR2 is SVGAGI. The CDR3 coding sequence is TGTGCCAGCAGACGGGAGTCGGTGGGAGGTAACTTC. Residues: CASRRESVGGNF.

The table lists this clone with a count of one. V gene TRBV18 combines with J gene TRBJ2-2; D not resolved. CDR1 KGHSH and CDR2 LQKENI come from the germline V gene. V gave up 3 bases and J gave up 1 base, with 9 bases separating them. This CDR3 is 15 amino acids long. The CDR3 DNA is TGTGCCAGCTCACCCATTTATGGGAACACCGGGGAGCTGTTTTTT. Encoded protein: CASSPIYGNTGELFF.